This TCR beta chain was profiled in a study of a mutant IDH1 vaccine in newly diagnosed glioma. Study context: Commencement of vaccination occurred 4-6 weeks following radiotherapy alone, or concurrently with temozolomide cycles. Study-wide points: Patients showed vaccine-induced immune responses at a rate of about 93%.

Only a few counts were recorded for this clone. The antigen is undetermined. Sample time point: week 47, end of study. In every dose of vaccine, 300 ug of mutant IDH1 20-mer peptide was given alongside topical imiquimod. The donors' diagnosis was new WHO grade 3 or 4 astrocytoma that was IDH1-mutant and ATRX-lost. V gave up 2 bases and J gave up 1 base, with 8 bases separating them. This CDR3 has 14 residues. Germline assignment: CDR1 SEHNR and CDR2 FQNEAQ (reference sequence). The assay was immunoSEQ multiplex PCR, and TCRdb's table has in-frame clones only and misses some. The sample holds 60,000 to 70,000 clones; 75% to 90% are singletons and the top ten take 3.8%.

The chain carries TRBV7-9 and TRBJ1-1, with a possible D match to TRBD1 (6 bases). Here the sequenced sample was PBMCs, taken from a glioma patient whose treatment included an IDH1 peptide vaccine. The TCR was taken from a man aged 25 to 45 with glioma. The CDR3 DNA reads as TGTGCCAGCAGCTTACAGGGGTCGAACACTGAAGCTTTCTTT. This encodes CASSLQGSNTEAFF.